Listed here are 5 T cell receptor beta chains from one sample, sequenced in a study of OX40 agonist ivuxolimab in advanced cancers. Some clones are missing from TCRdb's copy, which holds only in-frame ones; the method was immunoSEQ multiplex PCR. Of around 77,000 clones in the sample, about 90% were seen once. The input for sequencing was CD4+ or CD8+ T cells sorted from blood, taken in a trial of the OX40 agonist ivuxolimab. These receptors all come from an adult with an advanced solid tumor such as melanoma, head and neck, liver or kidney cancer.

This clone turned up a few times. The V call is TRBV2, the J call TRBJ2-7; D gene ambiguous. Germline V CDR1 and CDR2: SNHLY, FYNNEI. With 7 bases removed from V and 4 bases from J, the gap between germline ends came to 14 bases. This CDR3 comprises 13 residues. In nucleotides, the CDR3 is TGTGCCAGCACCGACCGACAAGTATACGAGCAGTACTTC. Amino acid sequence: CASTDRQVYEQYF.

J is TRBJ1-6 and V is TRBV2; D unclear. The V end was cut by 6 bases, the J end by 10 bases, with 13 bases between. The CDR3 sequence is 13 residues long. Germline V CDR1 and CDR2: SNHLY, FYNNEI. This chain's CDR3 is CASRGRIESPLHF. In DNA, the CDR3 is TGTGCCAGCAGGGGAAGAATTGAATCACCCCTCCACTTT.

The chain uses TRBV10-3 and TRBJ2-3, with D unresolved. Trimming removed 0 bases from V and 5 bases from J, with 15 bases in between. Germline CDR1 is ENHRY and CDR2 is SYGVKD. This CDR3 is 16 amino acids long. CDR3 sequence (DNA): TGTGCCATCAGTGAGTCGAAGCAGACCTGGGTAGATACGCAGTATTTT. Translated: CAISESKQTWVDTQYF.

The chain combines TRBV15 with TRBJ1-2, with D perhaps matching TRBD1 (5 bases). The germline gives CDR1 LNHNV, CDR2 YYDKDF (reference sequence). Trimming left V 1 base short and J 1 base short, with 10 bases between. CDR3 length: 15 amino acids. The CDR3 DNA reads as TGTGCCACCAGCAGAGTACTGACAGTTAACTATGGCTACACCTTC. Protein product: CATSRVLTVNYGYTF.

This chain uses TRBV28 with TRBJ1-3; TRBD1 matches 7 bases. Germline CDR1 reads MDHEN; CDR2 reads SYDVKM. This CDR3 contains 15 residues. The V gene end was trimmed by 6 bases and the J gene end by 0 bases; junction bases not matched to a gene: 5. CDR3 in DNA: TGTGCCAGCAGCCAAGGGGGCGCCTCTGGAAACACCATATATTTT. This gives the protein CASSQGGASGNTIYF.